Listed below are T cell receptor beta chains from one sample, sequenced in a study of OX40 agonist ivuxolimab in advanced cancers. Some clones are missing from TCRdb's copy, which holds only in-frame ones; the method was immunoSEQ multiplex PCR. The sample carries more than 45,000 clones, roughly 81% recorded once. The sample here was CD4+ or CD8+ T cells sorted from blood, taken in a trial of the OX40 agonist ivuxolimab. The receptors were gathered from an adult with an advanced solid tumor such as melanoma, head and neck, liver or kidney cancer. Both conserved end residues are part of each CDR3. A D gene is named only where the DNA matches it firmly. The size of a clone is reported for some rows only, either as once, few or many, or as a class for expanded clones.

j_call clone_size d_call v_call cdr3_aa cdr3_nt
TRBJ2-7 NA TRBD1 TRBV4-1 CASSRGTGGDEQYF TGCGCCAGCAGCCGCGGGACAGGAGGTGACGAGCAGTACTTC
TRBJ1-2 NA NA TRBV5-5 CASSRDGYGYTF TGTGCCAGCAGCAGGGATGGCTATGGCTACACCTTC
TRBJ2-7 NA NA TRBV4-1 CASSLQTARSYEQYF TGCGCCAGCAGCCTACAGACAGCTCGCTCCTACGAGCAGTACTTC
TRBJ1-3 once NA TRBV4-1 CASSQPGTVSGNTIYF TGCGCCAGCAGCCAGCCTGGGACGGTCTCTGGAAACACCATATATTTT
TRBJ2-3 NA NA TRBV7-9 CASSPLGVVADTQYF TGTGCCAGCAGCCCCTTGGGGGTAGTTGCAGATACGCAGTATTTT
TRBJ2-7 NA NA TRBV7-9 CASEIKDVEYEQYF TGTGCCAGTGAGATAAAGGACGTAGAATACGAGCAGTACTTC
TRBJ2-7 NA NA TRBV5-1 CASSSMESYEQYF TGCGCCAGCAGCTCTATGGAATCCTACGAGCAGTACTTC
TRBJ1-1 NA NA TRBV2 CASSEAWSEAFF TGTGCCAGCAGTGAAGCGTGGTCTGAAGCTTTCTTT
TRBJ1-2 NA TRBD1 TRBV11-2 CASSLGQGYYGYTF TGTGCCAGCAGCCTCGGACAGGGGTACTATGGCTACACCTTC
TRBJ2-7 NA TRBD2 TRBV2 CASSRRGWLAGGEQYF TGTGCCAGCAGCCGGAGGGGATGGCTAGCGGGAGGCGAGCAGTACTTC
TRBJ2-3 NA NA TRBV2 CASSEPSIGTTDTQYF TGTGCCAGCAGCGAACCATCTATAGGGACCACAGATACGCAGTATTTT
TRBJ2-6 NA NA TRBV6-6 CASSYPERVGANVLTF TGTGCCAGCAGTTACCCCGAACGGGTTGGGGCCAACGTCCTGACTTTC
TRBJ1-3 NA NA TRBV7-2 CASSPNGIRSSSGNTIYF TGTGCCAGCAGCCCAAATGGGATCCGTAGTTCTTCTGGAAACACCATATATTTT